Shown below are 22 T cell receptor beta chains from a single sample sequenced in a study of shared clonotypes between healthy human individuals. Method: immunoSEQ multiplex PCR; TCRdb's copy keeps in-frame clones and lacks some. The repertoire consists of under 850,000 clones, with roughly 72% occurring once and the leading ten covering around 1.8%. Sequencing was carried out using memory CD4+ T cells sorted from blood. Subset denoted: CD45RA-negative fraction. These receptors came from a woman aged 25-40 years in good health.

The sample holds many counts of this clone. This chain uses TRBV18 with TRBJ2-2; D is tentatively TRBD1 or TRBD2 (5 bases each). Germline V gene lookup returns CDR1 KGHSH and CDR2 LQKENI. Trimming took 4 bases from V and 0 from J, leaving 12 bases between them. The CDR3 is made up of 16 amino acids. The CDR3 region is CASSRDGTANTGELFF. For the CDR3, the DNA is TGTGCCAGCTCACGGGACGGGACGGCGAACACCGGGGAGCTGTTTTTT.

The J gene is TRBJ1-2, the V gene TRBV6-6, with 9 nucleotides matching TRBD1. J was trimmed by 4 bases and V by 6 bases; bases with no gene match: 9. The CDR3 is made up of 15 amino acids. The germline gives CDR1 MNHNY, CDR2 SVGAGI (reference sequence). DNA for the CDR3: TGTGCCAGCAGGGGCCCGGGACAGGGCGGCTATGGCTACACCTTC. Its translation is CASRGPGQGGYGYTF.

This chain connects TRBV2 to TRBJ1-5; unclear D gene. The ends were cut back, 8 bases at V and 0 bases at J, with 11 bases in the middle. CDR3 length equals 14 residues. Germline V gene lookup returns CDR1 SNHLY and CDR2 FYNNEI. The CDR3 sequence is CASAPDYSNQPQHF. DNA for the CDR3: TGTGCCAGCGCACCGGATTATAGCAATCAGCCCCAGCATTTT. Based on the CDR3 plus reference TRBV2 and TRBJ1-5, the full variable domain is EPEVTQTPSHQVTQMGQEVILRCVPISNHLYFYWYRQILGQKVEFLVSFYNNEISEKSEIFDDQFSVERPDGSNFTLKIRSTKLEDSAMYFCASAPDYSNQPQHFGDGTRLSIL.

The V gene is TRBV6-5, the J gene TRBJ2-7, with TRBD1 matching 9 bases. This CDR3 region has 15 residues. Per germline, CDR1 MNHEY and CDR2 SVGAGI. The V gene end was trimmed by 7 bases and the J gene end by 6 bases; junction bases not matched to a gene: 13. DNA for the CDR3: TGTGCCAGCATTAAATCCGGGACAGGGAGCCCCGAGCAGTACTTC. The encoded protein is CASIKSGTGSPEQYF.

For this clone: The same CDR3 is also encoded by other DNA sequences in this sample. In DNA, the CDR3 is TGTGCCAGCAGCAGAAGCGGAAGCTCCTACAATGAGCAGTTCTTC. Amino acids: CASSRSGSSYNEQFF. The chain employs TRBV7-9 and TRBJ2-1; D might be TRBD2 (5 bases). CDR1 is SEHNR and CDR2 is FQNEAQ in the germline V gene (reference sequence). V dropped 5 bases and J dropped 0 bases, with 11 bases sitting between them. The CDR3 has 15 amino acids.

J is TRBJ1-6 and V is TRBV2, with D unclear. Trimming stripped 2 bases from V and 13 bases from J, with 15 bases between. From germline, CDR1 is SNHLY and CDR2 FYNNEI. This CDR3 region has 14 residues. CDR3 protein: CASSERRAIGPLHF. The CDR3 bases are TGTGCCAGCAGTGAAAGAAGGGCTATTGGTCCCCTCCACTTT.

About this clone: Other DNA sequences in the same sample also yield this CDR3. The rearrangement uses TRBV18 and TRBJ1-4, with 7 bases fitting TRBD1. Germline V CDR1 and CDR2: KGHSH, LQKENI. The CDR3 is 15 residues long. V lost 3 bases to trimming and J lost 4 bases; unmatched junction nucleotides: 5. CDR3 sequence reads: CASSPSQGRNEKLFF. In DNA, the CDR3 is TGTGCCAGCTCACCCTCACAGGGGCGTAATGAAAAACTGTTTTTT. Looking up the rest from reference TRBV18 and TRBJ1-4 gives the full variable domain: NAGVMQNPRHLVRRRGQEARLRCSPMKGHSHVYWYRQLPEEGLKFMVYLQKENIIDESGMPKERFSAEFPKEGPSILRIQQVVRGDSAAYFCASSPSQGRNEKLFFGSGTQLSVL.

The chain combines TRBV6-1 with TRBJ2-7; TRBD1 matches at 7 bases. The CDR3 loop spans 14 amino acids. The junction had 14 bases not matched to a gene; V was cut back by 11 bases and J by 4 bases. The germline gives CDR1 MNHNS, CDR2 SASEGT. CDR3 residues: CAAGAGTAPYEQYF. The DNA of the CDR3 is TGTGCCGCAGGGGCCGGGACAGCCCCTTACGAGCAGTACTTC.

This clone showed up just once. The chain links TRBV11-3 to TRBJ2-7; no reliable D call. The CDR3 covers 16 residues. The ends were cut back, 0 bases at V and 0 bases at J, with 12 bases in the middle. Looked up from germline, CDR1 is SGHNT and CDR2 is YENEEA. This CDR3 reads CASSLDRNSHSYEQYF. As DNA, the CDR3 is TGTGCCAGCAGCTTAGATAGGAACAGTCACTCCTACGAGCAGTACTTC.

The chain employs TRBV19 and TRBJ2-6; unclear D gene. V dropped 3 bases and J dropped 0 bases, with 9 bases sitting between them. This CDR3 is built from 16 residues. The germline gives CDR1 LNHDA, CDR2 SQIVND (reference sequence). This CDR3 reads CASSIIRSSGANVLTF. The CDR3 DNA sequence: TGTGCCAGTAGTATTATCCGGAGCTCTGGGGCCAACGTCCTGACTTTC.

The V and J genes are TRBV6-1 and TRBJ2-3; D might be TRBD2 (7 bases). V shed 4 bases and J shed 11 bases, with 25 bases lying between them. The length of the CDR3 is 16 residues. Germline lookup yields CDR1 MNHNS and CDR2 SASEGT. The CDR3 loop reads CASSGGLGGGDGGQYF. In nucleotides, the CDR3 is TGTGCCAGCAGTGGTGGTCTGGGAGGGGGGGATGGAGGGCAGTATTTT.

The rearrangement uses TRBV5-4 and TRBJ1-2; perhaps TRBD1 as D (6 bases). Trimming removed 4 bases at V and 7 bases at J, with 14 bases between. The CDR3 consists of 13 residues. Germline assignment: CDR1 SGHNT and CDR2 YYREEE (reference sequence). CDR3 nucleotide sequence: TGTGCCAGCAGCGCAACAGGGCCCGCTGGCTACACCTTC. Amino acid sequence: CASSATGPAGYTF.

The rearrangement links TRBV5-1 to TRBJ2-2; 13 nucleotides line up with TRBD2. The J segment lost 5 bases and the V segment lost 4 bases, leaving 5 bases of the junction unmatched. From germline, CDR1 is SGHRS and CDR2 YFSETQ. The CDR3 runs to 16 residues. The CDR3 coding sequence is TGCGCCAGCAGCCGGACTAGCGGGAGTCAAACCGGGGAGCTGTTTTTT. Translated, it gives CASSRTSGSQTGELFF.

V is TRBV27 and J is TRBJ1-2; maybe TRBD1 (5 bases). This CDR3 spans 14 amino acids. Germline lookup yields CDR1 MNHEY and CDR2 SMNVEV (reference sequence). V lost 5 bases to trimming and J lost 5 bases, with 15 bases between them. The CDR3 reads CASSPREGRYGYTF. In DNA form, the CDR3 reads TGTGCCAGCAGTCCCCGGGAGGGACGGTATGGCTACACCTTC.

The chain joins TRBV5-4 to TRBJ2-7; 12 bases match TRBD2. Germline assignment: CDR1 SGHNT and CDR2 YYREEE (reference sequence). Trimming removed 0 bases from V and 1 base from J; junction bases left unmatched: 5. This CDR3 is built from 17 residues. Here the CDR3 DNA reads TGTGCCAGCAGCTTGGGGAAGACTAGCGGGAGTTCCTACGAGCAGTACTTC. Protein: CASSLGKTSGSSYEQYF.

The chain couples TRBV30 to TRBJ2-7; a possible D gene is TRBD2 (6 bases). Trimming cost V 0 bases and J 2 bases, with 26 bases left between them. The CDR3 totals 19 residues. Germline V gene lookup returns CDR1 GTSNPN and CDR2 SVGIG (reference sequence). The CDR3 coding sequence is TGTGCCTGGAGTGTATTAAGGTTGGAGAGTTCGGGGACTCCCTACGAGCAGTACTTC. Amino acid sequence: CAWSVLRLESSGTPYEQYF.

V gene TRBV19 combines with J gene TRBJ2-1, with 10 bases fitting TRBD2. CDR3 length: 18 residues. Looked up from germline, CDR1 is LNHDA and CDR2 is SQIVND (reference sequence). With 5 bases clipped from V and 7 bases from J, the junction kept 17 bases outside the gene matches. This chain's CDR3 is CASSYLVRRSGRSNEQFF. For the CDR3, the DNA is TGTGCCAGTAGTTATCTTGTTCGGCGTAGCGGGAGGTCGAATGAGCAGTTCTTC.

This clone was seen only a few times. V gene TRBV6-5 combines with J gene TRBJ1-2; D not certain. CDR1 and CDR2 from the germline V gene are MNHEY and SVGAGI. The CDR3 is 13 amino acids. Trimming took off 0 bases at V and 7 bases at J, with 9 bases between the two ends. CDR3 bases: TGTGCCAGCAGTTACTCGACCGTCCGTGGCTACACCTTC. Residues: CASSYSTVRGYTF.

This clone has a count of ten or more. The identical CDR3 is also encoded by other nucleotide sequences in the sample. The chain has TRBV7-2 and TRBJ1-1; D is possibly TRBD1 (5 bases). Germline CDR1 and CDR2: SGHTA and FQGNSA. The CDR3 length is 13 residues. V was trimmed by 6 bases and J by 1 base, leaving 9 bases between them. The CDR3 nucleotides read TGTGCCAGCAGTCACGACAGGAACACTGAAGCTTTCTTT. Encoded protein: CASSHDRNTEAFF.

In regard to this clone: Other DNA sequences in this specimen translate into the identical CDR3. The CDR3 loop reads CSVVPGGTEAFF. The CDR3 nucleotides read TGCAGCGTTGTTCCGGGCGGCACTGAAGCTTTCTTT. The chain couples TRBV29-1 to TRBJ1-1; the D is unclear. The ends were cut back, 4 bases at V and 4 bases at J, with 10 bases in the middle. The CDR3 loop spans 12 amino acids. In germline, CDR1 is SQVTM, CDR2 ANQGSEA.

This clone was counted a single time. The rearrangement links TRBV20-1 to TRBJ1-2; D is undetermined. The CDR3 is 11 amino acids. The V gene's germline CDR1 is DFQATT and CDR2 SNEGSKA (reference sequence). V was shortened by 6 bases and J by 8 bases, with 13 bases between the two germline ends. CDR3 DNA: TGCAGTGCGAGATGGCCGGGCGGCTACACCTTC. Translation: CSARWPGGYTF.

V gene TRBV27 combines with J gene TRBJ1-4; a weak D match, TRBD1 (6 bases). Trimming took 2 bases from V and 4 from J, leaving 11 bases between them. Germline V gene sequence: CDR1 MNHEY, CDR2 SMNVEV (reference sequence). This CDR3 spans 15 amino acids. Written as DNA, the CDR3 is TGTGCCAGCAGTTTAGGACAGAGTTTTAATGAAAAACTGTTTTTT. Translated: CASSLGQSFNEKLFF.